This TCR beta chain was observed in a study of cytomegalovirus exposure and HLA in healthy donors. Broader study findings: Some TCR beta chains (around 180 of them) were listed as cytomegalovirus-associated. In vitro data verified a few CMV-associated chains as specific for CMV antigens.

In its sample, this clone was seen once. Its target is not known. The PCR ran on 60 Vbeta and 13 Jbeta primers. TCRdb's table, derived via immunoSEQ multiplex PCR, lists solely in-frame clones and lacks some. Of 100,000 to 120,000 clones listed, 80% are singletons. V lost 5 bases, J lost 0 bases, and 8 bases stayed unmatched. The CDR3 has 16 residues. The germline V gene has CDR1 SGHRS and CDR2 YFSETQ. The sample was PBMCs. The TCR was taken from a woman between 55 and 75 years old in good health and CMV-seropositive. V gene TRBV5-1 combines with J gene TRBJ2-1; the match to TRBD2 covers 7 bases. CDR3 nucleotide sequence: TGCGCCAGCAGTCCGAGCGGGACCAGCTCCTACAATGAGCAGTTCTTC. It yields the protein CASSPSGTSSYNEQFF.